One and the same sample provided the 16 T cell receptor beta chains below, sequenced in a study of control samples from healthy donors and cancer patients. Here immunoSEQ multiplex PCR was the method, and the copy in TCRdb shows in-frame clones only, minus some. The data show 130,000 or so clones, about nine tenths seen once. Sequencing was carried out using blood. Receptors originate from a man aged 40-55 years in good health.

The chain recombines TRBV6-5 with TRBJ1-3; no reliable D call. Germline CDR1 MNHEY, CDR2 SVGAGI. Trimming left V 10 bases short and J 4 bases short, with 8 bases between. The CDR3 has 11 residues. Written as DNA, the CDR3 is TGTGCCACCGGTTCAGGAAACACCATATATTTT. Protein: CATGSGNTIYF.

The chain recombines TRBV2 with TRBJ2-4; weak D call: TRBD1 (7 bases). Germline loops: CDR1 SNHLY, CDR2 FYNNEI. This CDR3 is 11 amino acids long. The V gene lost 11 bases and the J gene lost 7 bases, with 12 bases spanning the gap. Written as DNA, the CDR3 is TGTGCCGGGCAGGGGGGCAACATTCAGTACTTC. It translates to CAGQGGNIQYF.

Remarks on this clone: The same CDR3 arises from other DNA sequences in this sample as well. The chain couples TRBV6-2 or TRBV6-3 to TRBJ2-7; tentatively, D is TRBD2 (6 bases). Trimming removed 2 bases from V and 1 base from J, with 9 bases in between. Germline lookup yields CDR1 MNHEY and CDR2 SVGEGT. CDR3 length: 14 amino acids. The CDR3 is CASSYGGASYEQYF. The CDR3 nucleotides are TGTGCCAGCAGTTACGGAGGGGCTTCCTACGAGCAGTACTTC.

The chain joins TRBV19 to TRBJ1-1; D might be TRBD1 (6 bases). There are 17 residues in the CDR3. Trimming left V 3 bases short and J 0 bases short, with 17 bases between. Germline V gene sequence: CDR1 LNHDA, CDR2 SQIVND (reference sequence). The CDR3 nucleotides read TGTGCCAGTAGTATTCCTGGGGGCTGGGGCATGAACACTGAAGCTTTCTTT. Encoded protein: CASSIPGGWGMNTEAFF.

The chain is built from TRBV15 and TRBJ1-5, with TRBD1 identical over 7 bases. V lost 5 bases to trimming and J lost 2 bases; unmatched junction nucleotides: 6. The CDR3 is 15 amino acids. The germline V gene has CDR1 LNHNV and CDR2 YYDKDF (reference sequence). CDR3: CATSGQGVGNQPQHF. The CDR3 nucleotides read TGTGCCACCAGCGGGCAGGGGGTCGGCAATCAGCCCCAGCATTTT.

This clone has more than one count but fewer than ten. The J gene is TRBJ2-7, the V gene TRBV7-2; unclear D gene. CDR3 length: 15 amino acids. Germline V gene sequence: CDR1 SGHTA, CDR2 FQGNSA. Trimming removed 2 bases from V and 5 bases from J, with 16 bases in between. The CDR3 sequence: CASSLTSASYDEQYF. CDR3 bases: TGTGCCAGCAGCTTAACTTCAGCCAGCTACGACGAGCAGTACTTC.

This chain connects TRBV24-1 to TRBJ1-4; 9 bases are shared with TRBD1. The V gene's germline CDR1 is KGHDR and CDR2 SFDVKD. The CDR3 is 16 residues long. V trimming: 2 bases; J trimming: 5 bases; junction bases outside the gene matches: 5. Here the CDR3 reads CATSDWMGTGNEKLFF. The CDR3 coding sequence is TGTGCCACCAGTGATTGGATGGGGACAGGGAATGAAAAACTGTTTTTT.

The gene calls are TRBV18 and TRBJ2-5; 8 positions agree with TRBD1. With V trimmed by 3 bases and J by 4 bases, 1 base remained unmatched. There are 13 residues in the CDR3. Germline V gene data show CDR1 as KGHSH and CDR2 as LQKENI. The DNA for the CDR3 is TGTGCCAGCTCACCGGACAGGGCAGAGACCCAGTACTTC. It codes for CASSPDRAETQYF.

The V call is TRBV11-3, the J call TRBJ2-5; D not resolved. Germline-derived CDR1 and CDR2 are SGHNT and YENEEA. The CDR3 is 13 residues long. The V end was cut by 1 base, the J end by 0 bases, with 3 bases between. CDR3 residues: CASSLGNQETQYF. The CDR3 DNA reads as TGTGCCAGCAGCTTAGGAAACCAAGAGACCCAGTACTTC.

V is TRBV6-5 and J is TRBJ1-5, with 7 positions matching TRBD1. Trimming took 4 bases from V and 4 from J; bases not matched to a gene: 4. The CDR3 length is 14 residues. CDR1 MNHEY and CDR2 SVGAGI come from the germline V gene. The CDR3 DNA sequence: TGTGCCAGCAGTTCGACAGGGACTAATCAGCCCCAGCATTTT. Its protein is CASSSTGTNQPQHF.

The chain couples TRBV2 to TRBJ2-7; D might be TRBD2 (5 bases). With 6 bases removed from V and 2 bases from J, the gap between germline ends came to 11 bases. CDR1 and CDR2 (germline): SNHLY, FYNNEI. The CDR3 has 13 amino acids. The CDR3 bases are TGTGCCAGCAGCCCGGACTTCACCTACGAGCAGTACTTC. This sequence encodes CASSPDFTYEQYF.

V gene TRBV10-2 combines with J gene TRBJ2-7, with 9 bases fitting TRBD2. Germline V CDR1 and CDR2: WSHSY, SAAADI. This CDR3 region has 14 residues. J lost 1 base, V lost 4 bases, and 2 bases had no gene match. The CDR3 sequence is CASSGGGGSYEQYF. The DNA of the CDR3 is TGCGCCAGCAGTGGCGGGGGGGGTTCCTACGAGCAGTACTTC.

The genes are TRBV18 and TRBJ1-1; 9 bases agree with TRBD1. This CDR3 contains 14 residues. The trim removed 3 bases at V and 5 bases at J, leaving 4 bases unmatched. In germline, CDR1 is KGHSH, CDR2 LQKENI. The CDR3 spells CASSPTGGLTEAFF. The CDR3 region has the DNA TGTGCCAGCTCACCGACAGGGGGGCTGACTGAAGCTTTCTTT.

The chain employs TRBV6-6 and TRBJ1-3; D remains unclear. Germline loops: CDR1 MNHNY, CDR2 SVGAGI (reference sequence). The CDR3 runs to 11 residues. The germline V and J ends were trimmed by 11 bases and 0 bases, with 5 bases remaining between them. CDR3 coding DNA: TGTGCCTCGTTCTCTGGAAACACCATATATTTT. Translation gives CASFSGNTIYF.

The chain couples TRBV19 to TRBJ1-5; D remains unclear. V lost 7 bases and J 3 bases, leaving 10 bases between the germline ends. Germline V lookup: CDR1 LNHDA, CDR2 SQIVND (reference sequence). The CDR3 runs to 13 residues. The CDR3 DNA follows: TGTGCCAGTACAGAAAGGGTCAATCAGCCCCAGCATTTT. Protein: CASTERVNQPQHF.

This clone was counted between two and nine times. The gene calls are TRBV7-9 and TRBJ1-2, with TRBD1 matching 8 bases. The J segment lost 4 bases and the V segment lost 1 base, leaving 5 bases of the junction unmatched. The CDR3 has 15 amino acids. Germline CDR1 and CDR2: SEHNR and FQNEAQ (reference sequence). CDR3 sequence: CASSLGGQGGYGYTF. DNA of the CDR3: TGTGCCAGCAGCTTAGGAGGACAGGGAGGCTATGGCTACACCTTC. Combining the CDR3 with reference TRBV7-9 and TRBJ1-2 gives the whole variable domain DTGVSQNPRHKITKRGQNVTFRCDPISEHNRLYWYRQTLGQGPEFLTYFQNEAQLEKSRLLSDRFSAERPKGSFSTLEIQRTEQGDSAMYLCASSLGGQGGYGYTFGSGTRLTVV.